The sample holds many counts of the clone carrying this TCR beta chain. Its antigen is still unknown. Germline CDR1 is SGHRS and CDR2 is YFSETQ. This CDR3 comprises 14 residues. V shed 4 bases, J shed 4 bases, and the junction held 4 bases outside the gene matches. These data belong to a study of regulatory T cells in long-lasting Graves disease. Regarding time point: newly diagnosed GD, antithyroid drugs for less than 3 months. PBMC RNA was the source of the TCR library. Libraries of TCR beta came from iRepertoire HTBI primers plus Arm-PCR of CDR3 regions. TCRdb itself ran the multiplex PCR reads through MiXCR, one entry per CDR3 protein. The repertoire holds 350,000 to 500,000 distinct CDR3 sequences, with 11% to 15% as singletons. Overall study findings and caveats: The analysis examined peripheral blood only and excluded thyroid tissue.

These same data were also listed under a study on T cells in Graves' hyperthyroidism and ophthalmopathy.

Source: peripheral blood mononuclear cells (PBMCs), taken at new diagnosis, from a patient treated with antithyroid drugs. The sequence derives from a woman aged 45 to 65 with Graves disease. The rearrangement joins TRBV5-1 to TRBJ2-5, with 10 positions matching TRBD1. Written as DNA, the CDR3 is TGCGCCAGCAGCGGGACAGGGGTAGGAGAGACCCAGTACTTC. Translation: CASSGTGVGETQYF. Looking up the rest from reference TRBV5-1 and TRBJ2-5 gives the full variable domain: KAGVTQTPRYLIKTRGQQVTLSCSPISGHRSVSWYQQTPGQGLQFLFEYFSETQRNKGNFPGRFSGRQFSNSRSEMNVSTLELGDSALYLCASSGTGVGETQYFGPGTRLLVL.